The table lists the clone carrying this T cell receptor beta chain with many counts. This entry is derived from a study of CD8+CD57+ T cells in acquired aplastic anemia. Unmatched junction bases numbered 13, after V lost 3 bases and J lost 7 bases. Germline CDR1 and CDR2: SGHKS and YYEKEE (reference sequence). The CDR3 covers 16 residues. Investigators profiled TCR beta VDJ and CDR3 from genomic DNA template. Using its own MiXCR run on the reads, TCRdb lists one record per CDR3 protein. The sample shows 150,000 to 200,000 distinct CDR3 sequences, 55% to 70% of them seen only once. Sequenced input: sorted CD4+, CD8+, or CD8+CD57+ T cells (not recorded which) from PBMCs. The chain couples TRBV5-5 to TRBJ1-1; 9 bases align to TRBD1. The sequence derives from a human donor with severe aplastic anemia or a healthy control (not recorded which). The CDR3 is CASSSDGTGSGREAFF. Here the CDR3 DNA reads TGTGCCAGCAGCTCGGACGGGACAGGGTCGGGGCGTGAAGCTTTCTTT.